This T cell receptor beta chain emerged from a study of cytomegalovirus exposure and HLA in healthy donors. Both 60 Vbeta primers and 13 Jbeta primers went into the PCR. Some clones are missing from TCRdb's copy, which holds only in-frame ones; the method was immunoSEQ multiplex PCR. The sample lists more than 100,000 clones; more than 80% were seen once. Germline trimming cut 5 bases from V and 3 bases from J; bases unmatched to any gene: 16. The CDR3 extends over 19 amino acids. Per the germline V gene, CDR1 is SGHVS and CDR2 is FQNEAQ. V is TRBV7-8 and J is TRBJ2-1, with 10 bases fitting TRBD2. The clonotype originates from a man aged 35-49 years in good health and CMV-seronegative. Sequencing input: PBMCs. DNA for the CDR3: TGTGCCAGCAGCAAAGCGGGTGGTAGCGGGGGGCCTGGCTACAATGAGCAGTTCTTC. It translates to CASSKAGGSGGPGYNEQFF.